This T cell receptor beta chain originates from a study of cytomegalovirus exposure and HLA in healthy donors. Trimming removed 5 bases from V and 3 bases from J; junction bases left unmatched: 9. The germline V gene encodes CDR1 SEHNR and CDR2 FQNEAQ (reference sequence). CDR3 length equals 16 residues. This clone is a singleton in its sample. What it binds is unknown. It was with 60 Vbeta and 13 Jbeta primers that the PCR ran. Generated by immunoSEQ multiplex PCR, the TCRdb table keeps only in-frame clones and is missing some. The sample contains about 200,000 clones, roughly 73% of which appear only once. General study results and limits: A later analysis showed TCR association rates differing by HLA locus, peaking at DRB1 and lowest at HLA-C. Several V segments, TRBV6-2 and TRBV6-3 among them, could not be told apart and were dropped. Rarity characterized most TCR sequences, yet some public TCRs appeared in many donors.

Sequencing was performed on PBMCs. The sequence was obtained from a woman in her 30s in good health and CMV-seronegative. V and J are TRBV7-9 and TRBJ2-3; 9 nucleotides line up with TRBD1. For the CDR3, the DNA is TGTGCCAGCAGCACCCCGGACAGGGGAGGAACAGATACGCAGTATTTT. Its protein product is CASSTPDRGGTDTQYF.